This section outlines one TCR beta chain sequence together with its context. Its specificity is unknown. TCRdb called the 5' RACE reads again in MiXCR, with one record for every CDR3 protein. In the table there are 45,000 to 55,000 distinct CDR3 sequences, approximately 24% of which are singletons. Study-level points and caveats: Tumor Treg TCRs overlapped most with tumor naive CD4+ cells. In terms of TCR gene usage, tumor memory CD4+ T cells clustered together with blood and lymph node memory CD4+ cells, as well as with lymph node naive CD4+ cells.

This receptor was obtained from a female donor with breast cancer. The specimen was tumor-infiltrating naive CD4+ T cells sorted from the breast tumor. The subset here: naive CD4+ T cells, CD4+CD45RA+CD25-.

This chain's CDR3 is CATGQDRAYEQYF. DNA for the CDR3: TGTGCCACCGGACAGGACAGGGCCTACGAGCAGTACTTC. The gene calls are TRBV15 and TRBJ2-7, with 8 bases matching TRBD1. Per the germline V gene, CDR1 is LNHNV and CDR2 is YYDKDF (reference sequence). Unmatched junction bases numbered 5, after V lost 8 bases and J lost 2 bases. The CDR3 sequence is 13 residues long.